This T cell receptor (beta chain) came from a study of vaccination and CD4 T cells after COVID-19 (dated by TCRdb to the early 2020s). Notes on the research overall: Every convalescent patient had a positive nasal swab PCR test for SARS-CoV-2, with mild disease in several patients and severe disease in one. The convalescent cohort included six males and four females, with two Hispanic individuals, seven Caucasians, two Asians and one multiracial person. Post-vaccine blood samples were taken a median of about 70 days after the second vaccine dose, with a range of about 13 to 250 days. Overlapping spike peptide pools from SARS-CoV-2 and from the common cold coronaviruses HCoV-NL63, HCoV-OC43 and HCoV-229E were used as culture stimuli. In 10 COVID-19 convalescent patients and several infection-naive healthy vaccine recipients, researchers compared the spike-specific CD4+ TCR repertoire from before mRNA vaccination with the repertoire from after. Post-COVID blood samples were collected from convalescent patients a median of approximately 100 days after diagnosis, with a range of about 35 to 170 days. Each participant got two doses of either the Pfizer-BioNTech BNT162b2 vaccine (n=8) or the Moderna mRNA-1273 vaccine (n=2). Control cultures used a CEFX viral epitope pool as positive control, an HIV-1 Nef peptide pool as negative control, or no peptide. Beyond this particular receptor, the publication reports: Nearly all vaccine-specific clones in convalescent patients (304 of 307) were mono-reactive for SARS-CoV-2 spike rather than cross-reactive with common cold coronaviruses. The median count of SARS-CoV-2-reactive clonotypes went up from 20 to 25 after infection to 38 after vaccination, although the change was not significant. Among convalescent patients, a median around 83% of the SARS-CoV-2-reactive clones seen after vaccination appeared only after vaccination, which suggests priming specific to the vaccine. Only a relatively small number of convalescent patients were included in the study, and early timepoints following natural infection were not analyzed.

Library method: PCR. DNA from cultured CD4+ T cells underwent TCR sequencing with the Oncomine TCR Beta short-read assay at the Johns Hopkins FTIC core. The QIAamp micro DNA kit was used to extract genomic DNA from the cultured CD4+ T cells. The Oncomine TCR Beta libraries from cultured CD4+ T cells were pooled using unique dual indexes and then sequenced on an Illumina iSeq 100. The study's own analysis went as follows. Non-productive sequences were filtered out, and CDR3s that did not start with C, did not end with F or W, or were shorter than 7 amino acids were discarded. Antigen-specific clonotypes were identified using the MANAFEST web application through comparison of peptide-stimulated wells with reference and other culture wells. To be called positive, a clone needed an FDR below 0.05, an odds ratio above 5, and a productive frequency above 0.1% in at least two of three replicate wells. A clonotype counted as cross-reactive if it showed significant expansion both in the SARS-CoV-2 spike wells and in at least one common cold coronavirus spike condition. Using R version 3.6.1, CDR3 homology was evaluated through Levenshtein distances (stringdist) along with unrooted phylogenetic trees (ape). TCRdb ran its own pipeline on the public reads, namely fastp trimming at Q25 and MiXCR clone calling, and kept in-frame beta chains. Identical CDR3 protein sequences are pooled into one entry, listed with their most common genes and DNA. Here the V and J calls rest on TCRdb's processing, not on the authors' analysis. The sample table lists under 25,000 distinct CDR3 sequences, roughly 45% of them with a count of one. 26% of the sample lies in the top ten.

Per the publication, the treatment or condition label means: approximately 9-day PBMC culture with coronavirus spike peptide pools or control peptides (ViraFEST assay). The ViraFEST assay, used in the study, expanded antigen-specific T cells with peptide pools and then identified the expanded clonotypes through TCR sequencing. The convalescent patients' positive SARS-CoV-2 PCR tests were from March to December 2020, which was before the Alpha, Beta and Delta variants emerged in the United States. More than 1.5 million PBMCs per well were cultured in IMDM with 5% human AB serum and approximately 9.8 IU/ml IL-2, plus 10 ug/ml peptide pools. Half of the culture medium was replaced with fresh IL-2-containing medium on days 3 and 7. After less than twelve days of culture, CD4+ T cells were isolated by negative selection with the EasySep CD4+ T cell isolation kit. Ficoll-Paque Plus gradient centrifugation was used to isolate PBMCs from whole blood, and the isolated PBMCs were then either used fresh or cryopreserved at -140C. Each culture condition was generally run in triplicate wells.

This clonotype was counted a few times. Its antigen remains undetermined. No base-level quality is on record; no much larger clone is a single base apart. At the junction V is shortened by 5 bases and J by 4 bases, with 26 bases in between. From the cysteine up to the phenylalanine, the CDR3 has a length of 18 residues. Only the CDR3 region is kept as DNA, spanning 54 bases read in frame from base 1. From the germline V gene, CDR1 is SGHNT and CDR2 is YENEEA. This clonotype was obtained from a human donor who had recovered from COVID-19. The sequencing here drew on CD4+ T cells from blood, cultured in vitro, taken before SARS-CoV-2 vaccination. The rearranged segments are TRBV11-3 and TRBJ1-2; TRBD1 is a possible D gene, resting on 5 matching bases. DNA sequence: TGTGCCAGCAGCCCGACGGGGCAGGGTTTCGGTTGGGTCTATGGCTACACCTTC. Its product reads: CASSPTGQGFGWVYGYTF.